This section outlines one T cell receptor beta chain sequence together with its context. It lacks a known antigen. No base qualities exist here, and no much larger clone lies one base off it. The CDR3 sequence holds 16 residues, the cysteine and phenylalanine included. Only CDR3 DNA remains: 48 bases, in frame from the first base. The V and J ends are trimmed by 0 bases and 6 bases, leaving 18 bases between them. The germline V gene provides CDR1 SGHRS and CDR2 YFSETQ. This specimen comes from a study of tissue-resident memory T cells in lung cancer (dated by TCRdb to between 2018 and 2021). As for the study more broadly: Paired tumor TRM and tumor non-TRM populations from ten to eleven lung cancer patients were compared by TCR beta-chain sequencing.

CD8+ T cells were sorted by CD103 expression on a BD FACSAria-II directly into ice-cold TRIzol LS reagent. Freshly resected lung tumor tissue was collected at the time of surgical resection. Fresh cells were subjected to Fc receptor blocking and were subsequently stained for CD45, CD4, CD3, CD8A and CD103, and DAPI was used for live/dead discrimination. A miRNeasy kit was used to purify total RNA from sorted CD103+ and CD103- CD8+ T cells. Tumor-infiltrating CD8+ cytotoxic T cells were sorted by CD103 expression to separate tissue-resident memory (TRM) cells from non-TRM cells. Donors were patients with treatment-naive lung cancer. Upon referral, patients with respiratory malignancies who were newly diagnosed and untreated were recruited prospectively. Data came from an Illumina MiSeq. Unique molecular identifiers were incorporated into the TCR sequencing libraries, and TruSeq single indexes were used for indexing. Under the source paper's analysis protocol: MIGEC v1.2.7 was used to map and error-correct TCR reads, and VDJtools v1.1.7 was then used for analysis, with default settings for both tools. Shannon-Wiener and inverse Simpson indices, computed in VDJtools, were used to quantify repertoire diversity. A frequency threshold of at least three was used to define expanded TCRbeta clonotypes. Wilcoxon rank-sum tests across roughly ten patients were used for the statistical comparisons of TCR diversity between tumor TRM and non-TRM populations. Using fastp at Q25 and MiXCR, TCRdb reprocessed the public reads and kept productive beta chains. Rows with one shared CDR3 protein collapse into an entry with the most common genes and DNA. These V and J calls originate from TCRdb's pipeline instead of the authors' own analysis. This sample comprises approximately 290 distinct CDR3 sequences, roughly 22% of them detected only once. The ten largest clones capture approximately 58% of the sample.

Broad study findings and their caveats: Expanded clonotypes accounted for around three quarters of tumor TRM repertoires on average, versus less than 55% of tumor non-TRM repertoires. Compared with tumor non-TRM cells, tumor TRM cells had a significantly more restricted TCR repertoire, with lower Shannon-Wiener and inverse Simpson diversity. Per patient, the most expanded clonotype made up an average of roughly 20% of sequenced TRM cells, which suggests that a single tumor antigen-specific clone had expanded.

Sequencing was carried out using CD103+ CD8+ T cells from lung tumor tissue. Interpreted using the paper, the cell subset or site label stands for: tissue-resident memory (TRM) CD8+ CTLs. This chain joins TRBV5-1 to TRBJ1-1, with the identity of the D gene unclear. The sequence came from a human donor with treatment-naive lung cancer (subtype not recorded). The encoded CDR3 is CASSLAENGVLAEAFF. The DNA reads TGCGCCAGCAGCTTGGCAGAAAACGGGGTGCTGGCTGAAGCTTTCTTT.